The 28 T cell receptor beta chains presented below share a single source sample, sequenced in a study of blood T cell repertoires in COVID-19. Clones were read by immunoSEQ multiplex PCR, and TCRdb kept only the in-frame ones, dropping some. Of around 94,000 clones in the sample, more than 90% are singletons; the top ten hold less than 4.5%. What was sequenced was peripheral blood. The receptors were gathered from a man younger than 35 with acute or convalescent COVID-19.

The chain employs TRBV7-9 and TRBJ1-5; 9 bases are a match to TRBD1. This CDR3 region has 14 residues. V shed 5 bases, J shed 7 bases, and the junction held 6 bases outside the gene matches. Germline-derived CDR1 and CDR2 are SEHNR and FQNEAQ (reference sequence). In DNA, the CDR3 is TGTGCCAGCAGCCCGGGACAGGGTGCCCAGCCCCAGCATTTT. Translation gives CASSPGQGAQPQHF.

A few counts support this clone. The chain combines TRBV3-1 (or the pseudogene TRBV3-2) with TRBJ1-1; D is perhaps TRBD1 (5 bases). The germline V and J ends were trimmed by 0 bases and 4 bases, with 15 bases remaining between them. Germline V gene data show CDR1 as LGHDT and CDR2 as YNNKEL (reference sequence). This CDR3 has 16 amino acids. CDR3 sequence reads: CASSQDKSREGTEAFF. CDR3 sequence (DNA): TGTGCCAGCAGCCAAGATAAAAGCAGGGAGGGCACTGAAGCTTTCTTT.

This chain joins TRBV5-5 and TRBJ1-1, with 7 bases aligning to TRBD1. V was pared by 0 bases and J by 10 bases, with 6 bases of the junction left unmatched. The V gene's germline CDR1 is SGHKS and CDR2 YYEKEE (reference sequence). CDR3 length equals 13 residues. CDR3 DNA sequence: TGTGCCAGCAGCTTGGAGACAGGGCTTGCAGCTTTCTTT. Translated: CASSLETGLAAFF.

The chain is built from TRBV3-1 (or the pseudogene TRBV3-2) and TRBJ1-5; 7 bases fit TRBD1. V shed 4 bases and J 5 bases; nucleotides not matched to a gene: 5. Germline CDR1 LGHDT, CDR2 YNNKEL (reference sequence). This CDR3 has 14 amino acids. CDR3 nucleotide sequence: TGTGCCAGCAGCCCCACACAGGGGCATCAGCCCCAGCATTTT. Protein: CASSPTQGHQPQHF.

The chain combines TRBV18 with TRBJ1-5; D may be TRBD1 (5 bases). The V and J ends lost 3 bases and 3 bases respectively, with 9 bases between them. Per the germline V gene, CDR1 is KGHSH and CDR2 is LQKENI. The CDR3 is 14 amino acids. CDR3 sequence (DNA): TGTGCCAGCTCACCCGACAGAGACAATCAGCCCCAGCATTTT. It codes for CASSPDRDNQPQHF.

The rearrangement links TRBV20-1 to TRBJ2-7; no clear D gene. Trimming cost V 0 bases and J 7 bases, with 7 bases left between them. CDR1 and CDR2 from the germline V gene are DFQATT and SNEGSKA (reference sequence). The CDR3 covers 11 residues. This CDR3 reads CSAREYGEQYF. The CDR3, as DNA: TGCAGTGCTAGAGAGTACGGGGAGCAGTACTTC.

The chain combines TRBV6-6 with TRBJ1-5, with 7 bases aligning to TRBD1. The junction had 3 bases not matched to a gene; V was cut back by 2 bases and J by 5 bases. The CDR3 extends over 14 amino acids. Germline V gene sequence: CDR1 MNHNY, CDR2 SVGAGI (reference sequence). The CDR3 nucleotides read TGTGCCAGCAGTTACGTAACAGGGGATCAGCCCCAGCATTTT. Its translation is CASSYVTGDQPQHF.

The chain is built from TRBV6-1 and TRBJ1-1; 10 bases are shared with TRBD1. The trim removed 1 base at V and 4 bases at J, leaving 6 bases unmatched. Germline CDR1 reads MNHNS; CDR2 reads SASEGT. The CDR3 runs to 16 residues. This CDR3 reads CASSEVLTGGSTEAFF. The CDR3 nucleotides are TGTGCCAGCAGTGAAGTTTTGACAGGGGGCTCCACTGAAGCTTTCTTT.

The CDR3 here is CATSDPREGTLSTNEKLFF. In nucleotides, the CDR3 is TGTGCCACCAGTGACCCCAGGGAGGGGACTCTTTCAACTAATGAAAAACTGTTTTTT. The rearrangement joins TRBV24-1 to TRBJ1-4, with D possibly matching TRBD1 (5 bases). The CDR3 spans 19 residues. The germline gives CDR1 KGHDR, CDR2 SFDVKD. The V gene lost 4 bases and the J gene lost 0 bases, with 20 bases spanning the gap.

The rearrangement uses TRBV30 and TRBJ2-7, with 8 bases lining up with TRBD1. The V segment lost 4 bases and the J segment 0 bases; nucleotides outside the gene matches: 11. Germline values: CDR1 GTSNPN, CDR2 SVGIG (reference sequence). This CDR3 has 16 residues. In DNA form, the CDR3 reads TGTGCCTGGACCAAATCCCGACAGGGGCGCTCCTACGAGCAGTACTTC. This sequence encodes CAWTKSRQGRSYEQYF.

The V call is TRBV20-1, the J call TRBJ1-2, with a possible D match to TRBD1 (6 bases). CDR3 length: 11 amino acids. V was trimmed by 4 bases and J by 10 bases, leaving 13 bases between them. Germline-derived CDR1 and CDR2 are DFQATT and SNEGSKA (reference sequence). CDR3 in DNA: TGCAGTGCTACTCCGGGACAAATCTACACCTTC. Translating it yields CSATPGQIYTF.

The chain employs TRBV24-1 and TRBJ2-2; 7 bases align to TRBD2. With 7 bases clipped from V and 0 bases from J, the junction kept 16 bases outside the gene matches. Germline V gene lookup returns CDR1 KGHDR and CDR2 SFDVKD. This CDR3 has 19 amino acids. The CDR3 protein is CATRGRLGGRTTNTGELFF. In nucleotides, the CDR3 is TGTGCCACCAGAGGCCGATTGGGAGGGAGGACAACGAACACCGGGGAGCTGTTTTTT.

The rearrangement joins TRBV5-6 to TRBJ2-7; 12 positions agree with TRBD1. Germline V CDR1 and CDR2: SGHDT, YYEEEE. This CDR3 contains 15 residues. J was trimmed by 5 bases and V by 1 base; bases with no gene match: 4. CDR3 coding DNA: TGTGCCAGCAGCTTGCCCGGGACAGGGGGCGACGAGCAGTACTTC. This gives the protein CASSLPGTGGDEQYF.

The chain couples TRBV7-9 to TRBJ1-1; tentative D call: TRBD1 (5 bases). The CDR3 length is 13 residues. The germline V gene has CDR1 SEHNR and CDR2 FQNEAQ (reference sequence). V lost 4 bases and J 5 bases, leaving 11 bases between the germline ends. CDR3 amino acids: CASSSHRLTEAFF. CDR3 DNA sequence: TGTGCCAGCAGCTCGCACAGGTTAACTGAAGCTTTCTTT.

The CDR3 loop is CASSIGTGEQYF. CDR3 sequence (DNA): TGTGCCAGCAGCATAGGGACAGGCGAGCAGTACTTC. The chain has TRBV5-5 and TRBJ2-7, with TRBD1 matching 8 bases. The V gene end was trimmed by 4 bases and the J gene end by 6 bases; junction bases not matched to a gene: 3. The CDR3 runs to 12 residues. In germline, CDR1 is SGHKS, CDR2 YYEKEE (reference sequence).

The rearrangement joins TRBV19 to TRBJ1-2, with 10 nucleotides matching TRBD1. V dropped 6 bases and J dropped 2; count of bases not matched to a gene: 6. Germline-derived CDR1 and CDR2 are LNHDA and SQIVND (reference sequence). The CDR3 has 15 amino acids. Here the CDR3 reads CASSAGDRGNYGYTF. The CDR3 DNA reads as TGTGCCAGTAGCGCCGGGGACAGGGGAAACTATGGCTACACCTTC. Variable domain in full (rest from reference TRBV19 and TRBJ1-2): DGGITQSPKYLFRKEGQNVTLSCEQNLNHDAMYWYRQDPGQGLRLIYYSQIVNDFQKGDIAEGYSVSREKKESFPLTVTSAQKNPTAFYLCASSAGDRGNYGYTFGSGTRLTVV.

The rearrangement links TRBV29-1 to TRBJ1-2, with D unclear. The CDR3 is 10 amino acids. Germline V gene data show CDR1 as SQVTM and CDR2 as ANQGSEA. The germline V and J ends were trimmed by 4 bases and 7 bases, with 7 bases remaining between them. CDR3 nucleotides: TGCAGCGTTGGAGGTGGTGGCTACACCTTC. This codes for CSVGGGGYTF.

V gene TRBV19 combines with J gene TRBJ2-1, with 8 bases matching TRBD2. CDR1 and CDR2 (germline): LNHDA, SQIVND (reference sequence). CDR3 length equals 16 residues. V lost 7 bases and J lost 0; bases outside the gene matches: 8. The CDR3 spells CASTSGSWGSYNEQFF. The DNA of the CDR3 is TGTGCCAGTACGAGCGGGAGCTGGGGCTCCTACAATGAGCAGTTCTTC.

The V and J genes are TRBV2 and TRBJ1-4; D gene ambiguous. Germline CDR1 SNHLY, CDR2 FYNNEI. This CDR3 comprises 12 residues. Trimming cost V 8 bases and J 8 bases, with 12 bases left between them. CDR3 coding DNA: TGTGCCAGCCTTGACTGGCGAGAAAAACTGTTTTTT. Translated: CASLDWREKLFF.

This sequence joins TRBV19 and TRBJ1-3; perhaps TRBD1 as D (5 bases). The CDR3 runs to 14 residues. The germline V and J ends were trimmed by 10 bases and 0 bases, with 13 bases remaining between them. From germline, CDR1 is LNHDA and CDR2 SQIVND (reference sequence). This CDR3 reads CATSDRLSGNTIYF. The CDR3, as DNA: TGTGCCACCTCCGACAGACTCTCTGGAAACACCATATATTTT.

V gene TRBV7-7 combines with J gene TRBJ1-1; D may be TRBD1 (6 bases). Trimming stripped 6 bases from V and 5 bases from J, with 13 bases between. The CDR3 loop spans 13 amino acids. Germline loops: CDR1 SSHAT, CDR2 FNYEAQ (reference sequence). CDR3 region: CASSSAQGTEAFF. Written as DNA, the CDR3 is TGTGCCAGCAGTTCTGCTCAGGGGACTGAAGCTTTCTTT.

The genes are TRBV6-5 and TRBJ1-1, with D maybe TRBD1 (5 bases). CDR1 is MNHEY and CDR2 is SVGAGI in the germline V gene. CDR3 length: 11 residues. V was cut by 8 bases and J by 6 bases, with 10 bases left in between. CDR3 nucleotides: TGTGCCAGCGCGGGGGGGGCTGAAGCTTTCTTT. Residues: CASAGGAEAFF.

The chain carries TRBV5-8 and TRBJ1-6; TRBD1 is a possible D gene (5 bases). Trimming left V 3 bases short and J 7 bases short, with 14 bases between. CDR1 SGHTS and CDR2 YDEGEE come from the germline V gene. The CDR3 contains 15 residues. CDR3 nucleotides: TGTGCCAGCAGCTCGGGGGACGGACGGAATTCACCCCTCCACTTT. Translated: CASSSGDGRNSPLHF.

The chain couples TRBV24-1 to TRBJ1-1; D is perhaps TRBD1 (5 bases). Germline lookup yields CDR1 KGHDR and CDR2 SFDVKD. Trimming left V 2 bases short and J 0 bases short, with 9 bases between. This CDR3 has 15 amino acids. Here the CDR3 DNA reads TGTGCCACCAGTGATTCAAAAGGGGTGAACACTGAAGCTTTCTTT. This sequence encodes CATSDSKGVNTEAFF.

The rearrangement joins TRBV10-3 to TRBJ2-5; no reliable D call. The V gene lost 3 bases and the J gene lost 7 bases, with 9 bases spanning the gap. Per germline, CDR1 ENHRY and CDR2 SYGVKD. The CDR3 is 12 amino acids. The CDR3 spells CAISDESWTQYF. The CDR3 nucleotides read TGTGCCATCAGTGATGAGAGCTGGACCCAGTACTTC.

The chain joins TRBV27 to TRBJ2-7, with unresolved D. CDR1 and CDR2 (germline): MNHEY, SMNVEV (reference sequence). V was clipped by 3 bases and J by 2 bases, with 11 bases between them. The CDR3 is 14 amino acids. The CDR3 DNA reads TGTGCCAGCAGTTTGTGGCCCCCCCCCTACGAGCAGTACTTC. The encoded protein is CASSLWPPPYEQYF.

The CDR3 sequence: CATSDFLGVDTGELFF. In DNA form, the CDR3 reads TGTGCCACCAGTGATTTCCTTGGAGTCGACACCGGGGAGCTGTTTTTT. V and J are TRBV24-1 and TRBJ2-2; D unresolved. CDR1 and CDR2 (germline): KGHDR, SFDVKD. V was cut by 1 base and J by 3 bases, with 11 bases left in between. This CDR3 is built from 16 residues.

The chain couples TRBV6-5 to TRBJ2-3; 10 nucleotides match TRBD1. Per germline, CDR1 MNHEY and CDR2 SVGAGI. This CDR3 has 14 amino acids. V lost 4 bases, J lost 5 bases, and 3 bases stayed unmatched. CDR3 loop: CASSSRDRGDTQYF. CDR3 DNA sequence: TGTGCCAGCAGTTCCCGGGACAGGGGAGATACGCAGTATTTT.